This T cell receptor beta chain originates from a study of blood T cell repertoires in COVID-19. For the study at large: In each case, the material was cDNA or gDNA derived from T cells, B-cell-depleted T cells, or PBMCs.

CDR1 MGHDK and CDR2 SYGVNS come from the germline V gene. V was cut by 5 bases and J by 6 bases, with 14 bases left in between. The length of the CDR3 is 14 residues. Measured with immunoSEQ multiplex PCR; TCRdb has only the in-frame clones, and not every one. Of a few hundred thousand clones detected, around 92% appear once; the ten largest clones hold 5% to 7%. V usage is TRBV25-1 and J usage is TRBJ2-1; D possibly corresponds to TRBD1 (6 bases). Source material: peripheral blood. The sequence derives from a man younger than 35 who had recovered from COVID-19. Here the CDR3 reads CASSRTAGGNEQFF. The CDR3 bases are TGTGCCAGCAGTCGGACAGCTGGAGGCAATGAGCAGTTCTTC.